The rows below give T cell receptor beta chains drawn from one sample of a study of blood T cell repertoires in COVID-19. The data were produced by immunoSEQ multiplex PCR, yet TCRdb's version contains in-frame clones alone and is incomplete. The sample lists about 240,000 clones, more than 70% occurring once. Sequences were obtained from peripheral blood. These receptors came from an elderly man with acute or convalescent COVID-19. Both conserved end residues are part of each CDR3. A D gene is named only where the DNA matches it firmly. Clone size is stated in some rows and not others, as once, few, many or a class when expanded.

D gene	clone size	V gene	J gene	CDR3 DNA	CDR3 protein
TRBD1	-	TRBV7-2	TRBJ1-6	TGTGCCAGCAGCCCACAGGGGAGAAATTCACCCCTCCACTTT	CASSPQGRNSPLHF
-	once	TRBV24-1	TRBJ1-6	TGTGCCACCAGTGATCCGCACGGGACAAATAATTGGCCCCTCCACTTT	CATSDPHGTNNWPLHF
TRBD1	-	TRBV11-2	TRBJ2-1	TGTGCCAGCGCGGGGCAGGGGGCCTGGGACAATGAGCAGTTCTTC	CASAGQGAWDNEQFF
-	-	TRBV23-1	TRBJ1-1	TGCGCCAGCAGTCAATCGAAAAGGGGAAGGACTGAAGCTTTCTTT	CASSQSKRGRTEAFF
TRBD1	-	TRBV6-6	TRBJ2-7	TGTGCCAGCAGTAGGGACAGCTACGAGCAGTACTTC	CASSRDSYEQYF
TRBD2	-	TRBV6-1	TRBJ2-7	TGTGCCAGCAGTGAGGGGGGGAGCGACGAGCAGTACTTC	CASSEGGSDEQYF
TRBD1	-	TRBV5-8	TRBJ1-1	TGTGCCAGCAGGCCGGGACAGCCGAACACTGAAGCTTTCTTT	CASRPGQPNTEAFF
-	-	TRBV7-2	TRBJ2-7	TGTGCCAGCAGCTTATCTGGGAGACGCTCCTACGAGCAGTACTTC	CASSLSGRRSYEQYF
-	-	TRBV5-4	TRBJ1-2	TGTGCCAGCAGCTCCGCAGGATCATACACCTTC	CASSSAGSYTF
TRBD1	-	TRBV5-1	TRBJ1-6	TGCGCCAGCAGCCGTACAGGGGTTTCCTATAATTCACCCCTCCACTTT	CASSRTGVSYNSPLHF
-	-	TRBV10-2	TRBJ1-1	TGCGCCAGCCGGGGGTTAGAGGTTGAAGCTTTCTTT	CASRGLEVEAFF
TRBD2	-	TRBV28	TRBJ2-5	TGTGCCTCCCGGGAGGCGGGAGAAGAGACCCAGTACTTC	CASREAGEETQYF
TRBD2	-	TRBV28	TRBJ2-7	TGTGCCAGCAGCCCCCCGGGGGTAGCGGGAGACGAGCAGTACTTC	CASSPPGVAGDEQYF
TRBD2	-	TRBV5-1	TRBJ2-7	TGCGCCAGCAGCTTGGAGACTAGCGGGTTTTACGAGCAGTACTTC	CASSLETSGFYEQYF
TRBD1	-	TRBV18	TRBJ2-1	TGTGCCAGCTCACCCACAGGGGGTTCCTACAATGAGCAGTTCTTC	CASSPTGGSYNEQFF
-	-	TRBV6-5	TRBJ1-2	TGTGCCAGCCGACTGTCGAGGGATCGGGGCTACACCTTC	CASRLSRDRGYTF
-	once	TRBV4-2	TRBJ1-5	TGTGCCAGCAGCCAAGAACAAATCAATCAGCCCCAGCATTTT	CASSQEQINQPQHF
TRBD1	-	TRBV28	TRBJ2-7	TGTGCCAGCAGTCCCCCGGGACAGTTAATTTACGAGCAGTACTTC	CASSPPGQLIYEQYF
-	-	TRBV9	TRBJ2-3	TGTGCCAGCAGCGTAGGAGGCAGCACAGATACGCAGTATTTT	CASSVGGSTDTQYF
TRBD1	-	TRBV10-3	TRBJ1-2	TGTGCCATCACCGAAGTGGAGACAGGGGAAGGCTACACCTTC	CAITEVETGEGYTF
TRBD1	-	TRBV19	TRBJ1-6	TGTGCCAGTAGACAGGGGGAGACCTATAATTCACCCCTCCACTTT	CASRQGETYNSPLHF
TRBD1	-	TRBV19	TRBJ1-2	TGTGCCAGTAGTCCACCGGGACAGAACTATGGCTACACCTTC	CASSPPGQNYGYTF
-	-	TRBV4-2	TRBJ1-3	TGTGCCAGCAGCCCAGGGGCAGACAGCCGCTCTGGAAACACCATATATTTT	CASSPGADSRSGNTIYF
-	once	TRBV3-1/TRBV3-2	TRBJ1-2	TGTGCCAGCAGCCAAGTATCACAGGGTGGCTACACCTTC	CASSQVSQGGYTF
-	-	TRBV21-1	TRBJ2-5	TGTGCCAGCAGCAAAGCGGAAGGTTTTACAGGGTTACATCAAGAGACCCAGTACTTC	CASSKAEGFTGLHQETQYF
TRBD2	-	TRBV5-8	TRBJ2-1	TGTGCCAGCAGCTTGGGGCGGGGGGCTTACAATGAGCAGTTCTTC	CASSLGRGAYNEQFF
TRBD1	-	TRBV12-5	TRBJ2-2	TGTGCTAGTGGTTTGAGACCCCGGGACAGGGATATTACCGGGGAGCTGTTTTTT	CASGLRPRDRDITGELFF
-	-	TRBV5-1	TRBJ1-4	TGCGCCAGCAGCTTGGACAGGCTTAATGAAAAACTGTTTTTT	CASSLDRLNEKLFF
TRBD1	-	TRBV28	TRBJ1-6	TGTGCCAGCAGTTTCGAGGGGGCCCCTAATTCACCCCTCCACTTT	CASSFEGAPNSPLHF
TRBD2	-	TRBV6-8	TRBJ2-3	TGTGCCAATTGGAGCGGGAGGACAGATACGCAGTATTTT	CANWSGRTDTQYF
TRBD1	-	TRBV5-1	TRBJ1-2	TGCGCCAGCAGCTGGGGACAGCTAAGTAACTATGGCTACACCTTC	CASSWGQLSNYGYTF
TRBD2	-	TRBV5-6	TRBJ2-2	TGTGCCAGCAGCTTCGGCGGGAGTAACAACGGGGAGCTGTTTTTT	CASSFGGSNNGELFF
-	few	TRBV24-1	TRBJ2-3	TGTGCCACCAGTGATCGGACGCGGGGAGATACGCAGTATTTT	CATSDRTRGDTQYF
-	-	TRBV29-1	TRBJ2-3	TGCAGCGTCGATCGAGGCACAGATACGCAGTATTTT	CSVDRGTDTQYF
-	-	TRBV6-5	TRBJ1-4	TGTGCCAGCAGCTCGAGAGGGTATTCGGATGAAAAACTGTTTTTT	CASSSRGYSDEKLFF
TRBD2	-	TRBV3-1/TRBV3-2	TRBJ2-7	TGTACCAGCAGCCATGCTTCTAGCGGGAGATGGCCCTACGAGCAGTACTTC	CTSSHASSGRWPYEQYF
TRBD1	-	TRBV10-3	TRBJ1-5	TGTGCCATCAGGGACAGGGGAGGGAATCAGCCCCAGCATTTT	CAIRDRGGNQPQHF
TRBD1	-	TRBV28	TRBJ1-6	TGTGCCAGCAGTTTCTCCCCGGGACAGAGCTCCTATAATTCACCCCTCCACTTT	CASSFSPGQSSYNSPLHF
-	-	TRBV12-3/TRBV12-4	TRBJ1-4	TGTGCCAGCAGTATTTCACAGGGCGGAAAACTGTTTTTT	CASSISQGGKLFF
-	-	TRBV7-9	TRBJ2-1	TGTGCCAGCAGCTCACCCAATCAGGGTCAACAGTTCTTC	CASSSPNQGQQFF
-	-	TRBV7-8	TRBJ2-1	TGTGCCAGCAGCCTATCGACATCCATGGTCTACAATGAGCAGTTCTTC	CASSLSTSMVYNEQFF
-	-	TRBV6-5	TRBJ1-2	TGTGCCAGCCGACAGGTGCCGACCCTCTATGGCTACACCTTC	CASRQVPTLYGYTF
-	-	TRBV9	TRBJ1-1	TGTGCCAGCAGCGCTCAACAGGGTATGACTGAAGCTTTCTTT	CASSAQQGMTEAFF
-	few	TRBV7-9	TRBJ1-6	TGTGCCAGCAGCTGGGGGGACTCCTATAATTCACCCCTCCACTTT	CASSWGDSYNSPLHF
-	-	TRBV4-1	TRBJ1-6	TGCGCCAGCAGACCCGACAAAACGGATAATTCACCCCTCCACTTT	CASRPDKTDNSPLHF
-	few	TRBV28	TRBJ1-3	TGTGCCAGCAGCCGAGGTGGCTCTGGAAACACCATATATTTT	CASSRGGSGNTIYF
-	-	TRBV11-3	TRBJ2-2	TGTGCCAGCAGCGTCAGCACAGGTCGCACCGGGGAGCTGTTTTTT	CASSVSTGRTGELFF
TRBD1	-	TRBV12-3/TRBV12-4	TRBJ1-1	TGTGCCAGCAGCCCGACAGGGGGGGAAGCTTTCTTT	CASSPTGGEAFF
-	-	TRBV18	TRBJ1-1	TGTGTCAGCTCACCACAGGGACTTGTCCCTGAAGCTTTCTTT	CVSSPQGLVPEAFF